This T cell receptor beta chain comes out of a study of T cells in Graves' hyperthyroidism and ophthalmopathy. TCR beta CDR3 regions were amplified from RNA. Primed by the HTBI set, a first-round RT-PCR was run on the TCR CDR3. TCRdb reanalysed the multiplex PCR reads using MiXCR and keeps one entry per CDR3 protein. Of around 380,000 distinct CDR3 sequences in the sample, about 13% are singletons; the top ten hold less than 25%. Only a few counts were recorded for this clonotype. Antigen specificity is unknown. Participants, patients aged 18 to 65, had newly diagnosed hyperthyroidism with a duration under 2 months. Researchers barred patients who had uncontrolled infection, other autoimmune disease, pregnancy or lactation. Thyroid ultrasound, orbital computed tomography, clinical symptoms, and serum thyroxine and TRAb underpinned diagnoses. The CDR3 contains 15 residues. The junction had 3 bases not matched to a gene; V was cut back by 0 bases and J by 4 bases. Germline V gene lookup returns CDR1 SGDLS and CDR2 YYNGEE.

Study results and caveats: Also found in blood were most expanded thyroid clonotypes above 0.001.

This rearrangement joins TRBV9 to TRBJ2-3; TRBD2 agrees at 9 bases. The sequenced material came from blood. The receptor was derived from a man between 25 and 39 years old with Graves' hyperthyroidism that later progressed to Graves' ophthalmopathy. For the CDR3, the DNA is TGTGCCAGCAGCGTAGAAGGCGGGGGGGCAGATACGCAGTATTTT. The encoded protein is CASSVEGGGADTQYF.